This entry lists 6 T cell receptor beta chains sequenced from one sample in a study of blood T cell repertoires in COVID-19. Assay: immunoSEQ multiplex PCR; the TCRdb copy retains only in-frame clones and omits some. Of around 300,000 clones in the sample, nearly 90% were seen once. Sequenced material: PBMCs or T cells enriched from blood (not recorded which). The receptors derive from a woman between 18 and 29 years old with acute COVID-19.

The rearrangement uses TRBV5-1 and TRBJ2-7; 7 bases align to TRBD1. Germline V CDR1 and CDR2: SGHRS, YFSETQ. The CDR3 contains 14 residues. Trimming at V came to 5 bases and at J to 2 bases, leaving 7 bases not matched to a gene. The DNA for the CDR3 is TGCGCCAGCAGTTATTCGGGACAGACCTACGAGCAGTACTTC. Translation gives CASSYSGQTYEQYF.

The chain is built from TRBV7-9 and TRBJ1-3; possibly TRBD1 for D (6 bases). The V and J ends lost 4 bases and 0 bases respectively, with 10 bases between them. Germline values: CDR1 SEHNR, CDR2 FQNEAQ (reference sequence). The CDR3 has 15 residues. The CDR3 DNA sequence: TGTGCCAGCAGCTACAGGGACCTCTCTGGAAACACCATATATTTT. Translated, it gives CASSYRDLSGNTIYF.

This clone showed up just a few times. The CDR3 region is CASTDRGGPANIQYF. The DNA for the CDR3 is TGTGCCAGCACTGACAGGGGGGGACCCGCAAACATTCAGTACTTC. V gene TRBV3-1 (or the pseudogene TRBV3-2) combines with J gene TRBJ2-4, with 9 positions matching TRBD1. Germline V lookup: CDR1 LGHDT, CDR2 YNNKEL (reference sequence). This CDR3 contains 15 residues. Trimming removed 7 bases from V and 6 bases from J; junction bases left unmatched: 10.

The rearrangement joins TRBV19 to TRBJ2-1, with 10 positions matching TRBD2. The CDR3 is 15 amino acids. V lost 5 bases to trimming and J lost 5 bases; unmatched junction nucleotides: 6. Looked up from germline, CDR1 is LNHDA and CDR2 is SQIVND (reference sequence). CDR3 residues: CASSLTSGNNNEQFF. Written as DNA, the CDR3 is TGTGCCAGTAGTCTCACTAGCGGGAACAACAATGAGCAGTTCTTC.

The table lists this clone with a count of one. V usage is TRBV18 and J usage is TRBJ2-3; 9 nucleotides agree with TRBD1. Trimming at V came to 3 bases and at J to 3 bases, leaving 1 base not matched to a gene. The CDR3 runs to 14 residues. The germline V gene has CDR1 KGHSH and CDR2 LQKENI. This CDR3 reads CASSPGQGTDTQYF. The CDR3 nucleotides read TGTGCCAGCTCACCGGGACAGGGAACAGATACGCAGTATTTT.

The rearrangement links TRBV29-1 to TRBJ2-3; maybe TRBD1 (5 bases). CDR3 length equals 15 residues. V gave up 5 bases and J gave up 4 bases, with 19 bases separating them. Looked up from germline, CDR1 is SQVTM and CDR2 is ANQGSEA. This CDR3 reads CSVFPFDSRADTQYF. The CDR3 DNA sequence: TGCAGCGTTTTTCCCTTTGACAGTCGCGCAGATACGCAGTATTTT.